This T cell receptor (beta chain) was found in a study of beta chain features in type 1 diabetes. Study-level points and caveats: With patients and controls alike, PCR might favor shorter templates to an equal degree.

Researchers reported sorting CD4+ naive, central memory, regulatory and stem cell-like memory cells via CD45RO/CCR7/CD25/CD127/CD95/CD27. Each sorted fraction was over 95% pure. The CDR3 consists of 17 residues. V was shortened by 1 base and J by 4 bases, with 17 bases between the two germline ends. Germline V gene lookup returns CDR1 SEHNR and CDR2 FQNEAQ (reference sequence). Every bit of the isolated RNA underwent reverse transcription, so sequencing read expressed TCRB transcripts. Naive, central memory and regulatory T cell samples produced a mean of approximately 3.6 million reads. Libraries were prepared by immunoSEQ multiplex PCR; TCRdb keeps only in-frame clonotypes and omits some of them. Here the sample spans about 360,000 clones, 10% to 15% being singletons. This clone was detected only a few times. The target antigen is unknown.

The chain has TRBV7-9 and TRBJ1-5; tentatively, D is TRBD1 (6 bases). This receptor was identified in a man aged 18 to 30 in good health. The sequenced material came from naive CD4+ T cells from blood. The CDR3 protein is CASSLVGGGRDNQPQHF. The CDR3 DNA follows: TGTGCCAGCAGCTTAGTAGGGGGGGGCAGGGATAATCAGCCCCAGCATTTT.